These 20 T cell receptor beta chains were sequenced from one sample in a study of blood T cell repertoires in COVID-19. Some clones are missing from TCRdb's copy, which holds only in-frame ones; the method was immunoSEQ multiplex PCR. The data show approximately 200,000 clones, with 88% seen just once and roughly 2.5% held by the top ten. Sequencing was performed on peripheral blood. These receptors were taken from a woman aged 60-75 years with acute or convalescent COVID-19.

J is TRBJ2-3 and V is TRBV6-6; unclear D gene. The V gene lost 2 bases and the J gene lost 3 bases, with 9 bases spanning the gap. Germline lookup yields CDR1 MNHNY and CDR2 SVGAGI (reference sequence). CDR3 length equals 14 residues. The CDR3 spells CASSYQRLTDTQYF. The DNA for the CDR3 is TGTGCCAGCAGTTACCAGCGTCTAACAGATACGCAGTATTTT.

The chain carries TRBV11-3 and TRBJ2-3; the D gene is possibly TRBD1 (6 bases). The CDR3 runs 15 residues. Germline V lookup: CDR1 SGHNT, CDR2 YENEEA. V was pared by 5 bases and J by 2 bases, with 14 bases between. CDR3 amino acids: CASSHSGDTTDTQYF. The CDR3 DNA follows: TGTGCCAGCAGCCACAGTGGGGACACCACAGATACGCAGTATTTT.

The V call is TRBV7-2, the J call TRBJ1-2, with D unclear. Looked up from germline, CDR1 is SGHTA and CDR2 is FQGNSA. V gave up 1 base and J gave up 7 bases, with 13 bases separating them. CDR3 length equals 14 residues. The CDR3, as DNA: TGTGCCAGCAGCTTAGAGATGGGGAGAGCTGGCTACACCTTC. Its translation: CASSLEMGRAGYTF.

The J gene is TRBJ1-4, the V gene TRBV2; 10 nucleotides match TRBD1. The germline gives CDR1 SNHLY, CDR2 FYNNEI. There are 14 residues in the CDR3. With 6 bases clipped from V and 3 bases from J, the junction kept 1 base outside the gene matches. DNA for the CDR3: TGTGCCAGCAGGGGACAGGGGTCTAATGAAAAACTGTTTTTT. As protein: CASRGQGSNEKLFF.

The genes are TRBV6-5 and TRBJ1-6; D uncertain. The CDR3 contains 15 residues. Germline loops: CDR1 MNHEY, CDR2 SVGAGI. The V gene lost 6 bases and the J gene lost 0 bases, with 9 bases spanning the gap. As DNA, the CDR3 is TGTGCCAGCAGCCTCCCGAGCTCCTATAATTCACCCCTCCACTTT. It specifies CASSLPSSYNSPLHF.

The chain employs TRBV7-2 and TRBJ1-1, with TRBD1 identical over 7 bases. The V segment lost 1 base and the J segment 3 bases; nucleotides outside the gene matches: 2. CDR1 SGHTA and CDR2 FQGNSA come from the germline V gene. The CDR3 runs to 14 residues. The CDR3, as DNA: TGTGCCAGCAGCTTAGGACAGGGTCACACTGAAGCTTTCTTT. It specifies CASSLGQGHTEAFF.

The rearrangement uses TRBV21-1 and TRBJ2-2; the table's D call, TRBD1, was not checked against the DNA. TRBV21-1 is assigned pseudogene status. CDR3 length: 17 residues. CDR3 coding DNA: TGTGCCAGCAGCACCCAACAGGGGGCGCAGAACACCGGGGAGCTGTTTTTT. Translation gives CASSTQQGAQNTGELFF.

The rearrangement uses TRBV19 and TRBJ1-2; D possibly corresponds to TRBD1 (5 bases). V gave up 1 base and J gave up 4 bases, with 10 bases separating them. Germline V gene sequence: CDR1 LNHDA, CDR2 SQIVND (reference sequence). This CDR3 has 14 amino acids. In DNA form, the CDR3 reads TGTGCCAGTAGTATAGGAAGGGGCGGCTATGGCTACACCTTC. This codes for CASSIGRGGYGYTF.

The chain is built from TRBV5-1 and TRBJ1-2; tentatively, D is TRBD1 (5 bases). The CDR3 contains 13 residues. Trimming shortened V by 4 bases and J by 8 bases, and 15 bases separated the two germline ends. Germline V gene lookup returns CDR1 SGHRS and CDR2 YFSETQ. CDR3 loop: CASSGPGQAGYTF. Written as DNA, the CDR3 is TGCGCCAGCAGCGGTCCAGGGCAGGCGGGCTACACCTTC.

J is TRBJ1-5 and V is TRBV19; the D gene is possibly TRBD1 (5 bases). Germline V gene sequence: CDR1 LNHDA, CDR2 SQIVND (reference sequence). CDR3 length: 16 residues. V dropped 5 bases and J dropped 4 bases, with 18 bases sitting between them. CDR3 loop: CASSATGISRNQPQHF. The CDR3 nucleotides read TGTGCCAGTAGTGCAACAGGAATTTCCCGTAATCAGCCCCAGCATTTT. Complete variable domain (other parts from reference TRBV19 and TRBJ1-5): DGGITQSPKYLFRKEGQNVTLSCEQNLNHDAMYWYRQDPGQGLRLIYYSQIVNDFQKGDIAEGYSVSREKKESFPLTVTSAQKNPTAFYLCASSATGISRNQPQHFGDGTRLSIL.

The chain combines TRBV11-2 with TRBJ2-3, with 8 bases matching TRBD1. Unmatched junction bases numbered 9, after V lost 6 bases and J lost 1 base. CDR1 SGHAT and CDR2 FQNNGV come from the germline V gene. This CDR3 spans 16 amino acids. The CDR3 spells CASSISGGAGTDTQYF. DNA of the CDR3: TGTGCCAGCAGTATTTCAGGGGGCGCGGGCACAGATACGCAGTATTTT.

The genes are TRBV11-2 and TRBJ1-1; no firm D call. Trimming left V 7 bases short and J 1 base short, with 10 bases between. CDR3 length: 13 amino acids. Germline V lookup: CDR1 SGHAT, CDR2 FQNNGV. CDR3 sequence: CASKPGWNTEAFF. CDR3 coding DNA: TGTGCCAGCAAACCGGGGTGGAACACTGAAGCTTTCTTT.

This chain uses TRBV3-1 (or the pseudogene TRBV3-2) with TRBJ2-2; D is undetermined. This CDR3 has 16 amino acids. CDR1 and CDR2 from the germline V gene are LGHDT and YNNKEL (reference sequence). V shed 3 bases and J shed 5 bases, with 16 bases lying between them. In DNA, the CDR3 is TGTGCCAGCAGCCAGGTGTTATTAACGAGTACCGGGGAGCTGTTTTTT. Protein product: CASSQVLLTSTGELFF.

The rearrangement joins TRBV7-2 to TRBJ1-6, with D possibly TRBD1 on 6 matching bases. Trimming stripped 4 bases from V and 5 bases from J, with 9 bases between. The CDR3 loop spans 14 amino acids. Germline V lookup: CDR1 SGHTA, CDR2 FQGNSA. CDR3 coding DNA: TGTGCCAGCAGCTATTACAGGGATAATTCACCCCTCCACTTT. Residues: CASSYYRDNSPLHF.

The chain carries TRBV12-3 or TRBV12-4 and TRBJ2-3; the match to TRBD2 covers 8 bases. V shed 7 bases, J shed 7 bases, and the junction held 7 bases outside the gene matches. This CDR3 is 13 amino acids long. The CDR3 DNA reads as TGTGCCAGCACCAATAGCGGGGTATATACGCAGTATTTT. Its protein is CASTNSGVYTQYF.

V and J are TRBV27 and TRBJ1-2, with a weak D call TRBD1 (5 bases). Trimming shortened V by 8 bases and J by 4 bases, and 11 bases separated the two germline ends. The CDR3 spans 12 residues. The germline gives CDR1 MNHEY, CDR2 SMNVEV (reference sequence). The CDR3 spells CASRSGVYGYTF. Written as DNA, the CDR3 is TGTGCCAGCCGTTCGGGGGTCTATGGCTACACCTTC.

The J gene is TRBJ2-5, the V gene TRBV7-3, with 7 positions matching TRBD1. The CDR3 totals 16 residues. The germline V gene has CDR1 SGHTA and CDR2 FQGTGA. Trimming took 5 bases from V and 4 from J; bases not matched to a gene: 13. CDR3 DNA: TGTGCCAGCAGCGCCCGGGGCAGGGGGATAGTAGAGACCCAGTACTTC. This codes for CASSARGRGIVETQYF.

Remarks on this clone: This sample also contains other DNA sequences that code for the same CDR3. The CDR3 spells CASSPGRMNTEAFF. CDR3 DNA sequence: TGTGCCAGTAGTCCAGGGCGCATGAACACTGAAGCTTTCTTT. This chain joins TRBV19 and TRBJ1-1; tentatively, D is TRBD1 (5 bases). The germline CDR1 and CDR2 sequences are LNHDA and SQIVND (reference sequence). V was pared by 5 bases and J by 0 bases, with 10 bases between. The CDR3 length is 14 residues.

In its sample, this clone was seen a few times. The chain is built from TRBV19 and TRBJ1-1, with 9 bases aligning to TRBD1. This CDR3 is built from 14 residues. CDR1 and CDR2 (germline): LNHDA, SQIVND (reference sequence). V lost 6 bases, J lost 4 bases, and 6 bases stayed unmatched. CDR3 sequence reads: CASRRTGAITEAFF. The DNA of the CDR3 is TGTGCCAGTAGGCGGACAGGGGCGATCACTGAAGCTTTCTTT. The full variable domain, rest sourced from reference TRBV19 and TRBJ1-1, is DGGITQSPKYLFRKEGQNVTLSCEQNLNHDAMYWYRQDPGQGLRLIYYSQIVNDFQKGDIAEGYSVSREKKESFPLTVTSAQKNPTAFYLCASRRTGAITEAFFGQGTRLTVV.

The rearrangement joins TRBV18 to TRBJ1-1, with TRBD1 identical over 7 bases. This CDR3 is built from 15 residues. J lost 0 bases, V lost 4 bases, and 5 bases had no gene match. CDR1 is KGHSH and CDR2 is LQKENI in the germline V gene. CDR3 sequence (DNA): TGTGCCAGCTCACAACAGGGACAGCTGAACACTGAAGCTTTCTTT. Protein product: CASSQQGQLNTEAFF.